The clone carrying this T cell receptor beta chain was seen once. The antigen remains unidentified. This table comes from immunoSEQ multiplex PCR, and its TCRdb copy is limited to in-frame clones, with some not included. The repertoire holds 120,000 to 150,000 clones, with around 89% as singletons. The data were taken from a study of T cell responses to AZD1222 COVID-19 vaccine. Study information: Samples with a second dose at about 4 or about 12 weeks were pooled together.

With V trimmed by 4 bases and J by 3 bases, 4 bases remained unmatched. The CDR3 runs 14 residues. Germline V CDR1 and CDR2: SNHLY, FYNNEI. Study-wide findings and caveats: Clonal diversity may have been underestimated, and the donors were mostly white British, with more females than males.

J is TRBJ2-3 and V is TRBV2; 7 nucleotides agree with TRBD2. The sequenced sample was peripheral blood, obtained on day 0 of AZD1222 vaccination. The sequence derives from an adult in good health. The CDR3 nucleotides read TGTGCCAGCAGTGGAGGGACTAAAACAGATACGCAGTATTTT. It codes for CASSGGTKTDTQYF.